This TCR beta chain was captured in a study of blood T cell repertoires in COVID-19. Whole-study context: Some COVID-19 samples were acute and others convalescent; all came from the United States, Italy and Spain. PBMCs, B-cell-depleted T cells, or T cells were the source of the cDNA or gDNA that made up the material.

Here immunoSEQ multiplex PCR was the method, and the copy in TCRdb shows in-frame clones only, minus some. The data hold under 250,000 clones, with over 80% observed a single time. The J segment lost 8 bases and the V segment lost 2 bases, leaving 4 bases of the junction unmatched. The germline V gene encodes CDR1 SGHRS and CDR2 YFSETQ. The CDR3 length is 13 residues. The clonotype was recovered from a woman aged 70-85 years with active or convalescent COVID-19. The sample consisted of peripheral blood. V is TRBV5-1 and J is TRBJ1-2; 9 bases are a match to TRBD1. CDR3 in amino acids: CASSLTGGEGYTF. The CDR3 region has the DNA TGCGCCAGCAGCTTAACAGGGGGCGAGGGCTACACCTTC.